In its sample, the clone carrying this TCR beta chain was seen once. As yet, its antigen is unknown. The data were taken from a study of Ad26.COV2.S vaccination and SARS-CoV-2 variants. Across the study: Donor joined the COV1001 Ad26.COV2.S trial arm. General study results and limits: Measurements of TCR breadth and depth may have given underestimates of the total T cell responses.

Per germline, CDR1 MDHEN and CDR2 SYDVKM. CDR3 size: 16 residues. Germline trimming cut 0 bases from V and 4 bases from J; bases unmatched to any gene: 6. Indicated treatment: 19 received Ad26.COV2.S at low or high dose, single or two shots; roughly five received placebo; per-sample allocation not given. It was on day 63 after the first vaccine or placebo injection that samples were taken. The sample came from a Boston adult aged 18-55 years. TCRdb keeps only in-frame clones here, not all; method: immunoSEQ multiplex PCR. The sample shows about 480,000 clones, 70% to 90% of them seen only once. The sample was peripheral blood, taken in a trial of Ad26.COV2.S vaccine versus placebo. The J gene is TRBJ1-1, the V gene TRBV28; 9 bases line up with TRBD1. The receptor comes from a person aged 18-65 years who received the Ad26.COV2.S COVID-19 vaccine or a placebo. The chain's CDR3 is CASSLWGTGMGTEAFF. The CDR3 DNA sequence: TGTGCCAGCAGTTTATGGGGGACAGGGATGGGCACTGAAGCTTTCTTT.